Listed below are T cell receptor beta chains from one sample, sequenced in a study of cytomegalovirus exposure and HLA in healthy donors. The data were produced by immunoSEQ multiplex PCR, yet TCRdb's version contains in-frame clones alone and is incomplete. Seen here are approximately 210,000 clones, around 90% observed once, and the top ten hold about 3%. The sequencing sample was made of PBMCs. Receptors originate from a woman aged 18-29 years in good health and CMV-seronegative. Each CDR3 is given with its conserved first and last residue. The D gene is left open where the match is weak. Expanded clones get a size class; other rows say once, few or many, or leave the size out.

d_call clone_size j_call v_call cdr3_aa cdr3_nt
TRBD1 . TRBJ1-4 TRBV19 CASSIWTGTLATNEKLFF TGTGCCAGTAGCATATGGACAGGGACGCTTGCAACTAATGAAAAACTGTTTTTT
. . TRBJ2-1 TRBV19 CASSIPRGEQFF TGTGCCAGTAGTATCCCCCGGGGGGAGCAGTTCTTC
. . TRBJ2-3 TRBV29-1 CSVERLDSPGTDTQYF TGCAGCGTGGAAAGACTCGACAGCCCCGGCACAGATACGCAGTATTTT
TRBD2 once TRBJ2-1 TRBV7-9 CASSFGRLAGNSYNEQFF TGTGCCAGCAGCTTCGGTAGATTAGCGGGAAACTCCTACAATGAGCAGTTCTTC
. . TRBJ1-4 TRBV2 CASRVRRGVGEKLFF TGTGCCAGCAGGGTCAGACGCGGGGTTGGGGAAAAACTGTTTTTT
. . TRBJ1-3 TRBV6-5 CASSYGPGNTIYF TGTGCCAGCAGTTACGGCCCTGGAAACACCATATATTTT
. . TRBJ1-4 TRBV2 CASTRQGSTNEKLFF TGTGCCAGCACAAGGCAGGGATCAACTAATGAAAAACTGTTTTTT
. . TRBJ2-7 TRBV27 CASADPAGPRGYEQYF TGTGCCAGCGCAGACCCGGCGGGACCGAGAGGGTACGAGCAGTACTTC
TRBD1 . TRBJ2-1 TRBV9 CASSSGTGDNEQFF TGTGCCAGCAGCTCGGGGACAGGGGACAATGAGCAGTTCTTC
. . TRBJ1-1 TRBV19 CASTEGGGASTEAFF TGTGCCAGTACGGAGGGAGGGGGTGCGAGCACTGAAGCTTTCTTT
. . TRBJ2-2 TRBV11-3 CASSLRGGATDTGELFF TGTGCCAGCAGCTTAAGGGGGGGGGCAACCGACACCGGGGAGCTGTTTTTT
. few TRBJ2-1 TRBV9 CASSVGESSYNEQFF TGTGCCAGCAGCGTAGGGGAGAGCTCCTACAATGAGCAGTTCTTC
. . TRBJ2-1 TRBV29-1 CSVESPGRNEQFF TGCAGCGTTGAATCTCCGGGGAGGAATGAGCAGTTCTTC